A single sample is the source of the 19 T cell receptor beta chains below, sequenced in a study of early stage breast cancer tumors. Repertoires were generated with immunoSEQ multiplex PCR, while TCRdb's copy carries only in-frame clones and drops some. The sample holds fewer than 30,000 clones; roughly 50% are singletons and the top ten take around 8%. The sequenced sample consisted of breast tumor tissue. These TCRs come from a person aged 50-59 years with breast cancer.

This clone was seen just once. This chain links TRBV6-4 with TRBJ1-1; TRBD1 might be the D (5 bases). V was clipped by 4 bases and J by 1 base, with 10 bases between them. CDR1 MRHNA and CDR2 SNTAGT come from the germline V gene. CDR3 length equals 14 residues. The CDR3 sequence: CASSAGQENTEAFF. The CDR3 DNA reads TGTGCCAGCAGTGCAGGGCAGGAGAACACTGAAGCTTTCTTT.

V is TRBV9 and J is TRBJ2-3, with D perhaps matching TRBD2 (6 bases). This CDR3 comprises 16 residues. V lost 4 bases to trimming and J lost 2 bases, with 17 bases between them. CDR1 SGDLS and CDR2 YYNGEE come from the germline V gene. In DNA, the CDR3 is TGTGCCAGCAGCCCTTTTGGGACTCAAACCACAGATACGCAGTATTTT. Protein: CASSPFGTQTTDTQYF. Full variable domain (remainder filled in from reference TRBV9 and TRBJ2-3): DSGVTQTPKHLITATGQRVTLRCSPRSGDLSVYWYQQSLDQGLQFLIQYYNGEERAKGNILERFSAQQFPDLHSELNLSSLELGDSALYFCASSPFGTQTTDTQYFGPGTRLTVL.

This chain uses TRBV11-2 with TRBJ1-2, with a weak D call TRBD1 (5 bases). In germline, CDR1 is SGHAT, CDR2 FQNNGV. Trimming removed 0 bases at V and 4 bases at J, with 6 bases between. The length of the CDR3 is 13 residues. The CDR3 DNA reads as TGTGCCAGCAGCTTAGACAGGGTCTATGGCTACACCTTC. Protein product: CASSLDRVYGYTF.

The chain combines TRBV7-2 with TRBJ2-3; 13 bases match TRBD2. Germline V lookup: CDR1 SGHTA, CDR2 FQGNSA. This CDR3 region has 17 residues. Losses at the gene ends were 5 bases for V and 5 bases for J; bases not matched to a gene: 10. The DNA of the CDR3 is TGTGCCAGCAGCCCAGGGGGACTAGCGGGATATTTAGATACGCAGTATTTT. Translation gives CASSPGGLAGYLDTQYF.

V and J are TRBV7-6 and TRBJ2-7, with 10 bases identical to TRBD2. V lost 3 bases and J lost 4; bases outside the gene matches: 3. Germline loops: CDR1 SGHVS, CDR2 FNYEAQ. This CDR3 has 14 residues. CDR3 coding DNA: TGTGCCAGCAGCTTGAGCGGGAGGGGGTACGAGCAGTACTTC. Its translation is CASSLSGRGYEQYF.

In nucleotides, the CDR3 is TGTGCCAGTAGTCCCCCGGGGCGGGGGGACAATGAGCAGTTCTTC. It translates to CASSPPGRGDNEQFF. This chain joins TRBV19 and TRBJ2-1; 8 bases fit TRBD2. V was clipped by 5 bases and J by 5 bases; unmatched bases: 8. CDR3 length equals 15 residues. Germline CDR1 is LNHDA and CDR2 is SQIVND (reference sequence).

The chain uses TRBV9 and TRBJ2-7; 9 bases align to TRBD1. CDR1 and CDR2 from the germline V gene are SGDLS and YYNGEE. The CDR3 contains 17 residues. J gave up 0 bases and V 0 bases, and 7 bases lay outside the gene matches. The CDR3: CASSVGGQGLSSYEQYF. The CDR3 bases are TGTGCCAGCAGCGTAGGGGGACAGGGCCTGAGCTCCTACGAGCAGTACTTC.

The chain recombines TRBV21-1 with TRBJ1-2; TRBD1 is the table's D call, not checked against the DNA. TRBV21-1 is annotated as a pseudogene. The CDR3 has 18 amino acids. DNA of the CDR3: TGTGCCAGCAGCACGCCCACCCCGGGCAGGGGTTCTGGCTATGGCTACACCTTC. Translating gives CASSTPTPGRGSGYGYTF.

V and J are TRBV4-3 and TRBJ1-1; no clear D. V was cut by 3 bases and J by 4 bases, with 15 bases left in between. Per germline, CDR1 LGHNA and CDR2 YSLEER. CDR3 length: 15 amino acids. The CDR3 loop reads CASSHDPATGTEAFF. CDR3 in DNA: TGCGCCAGCAGCCATGACCCCGCTACGGGCACTGAAGCTTTCTTT.

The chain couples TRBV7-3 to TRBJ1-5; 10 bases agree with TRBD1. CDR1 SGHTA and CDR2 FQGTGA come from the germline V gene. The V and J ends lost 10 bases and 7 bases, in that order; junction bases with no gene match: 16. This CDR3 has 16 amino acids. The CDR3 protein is CANQFAGTGVGQPQHF. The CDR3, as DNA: TGTGCCAACCAATTTGCCGGGACAGGGGTTGGGCAGCCCCAGCATTTT.

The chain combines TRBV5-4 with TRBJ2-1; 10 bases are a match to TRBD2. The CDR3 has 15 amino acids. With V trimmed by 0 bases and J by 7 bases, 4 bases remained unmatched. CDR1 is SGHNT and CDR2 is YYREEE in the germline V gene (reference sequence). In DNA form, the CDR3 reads TGTGCCAGCAGCTTGGCTAGCGGGAGTGAAAATGAGCAGTTCTTC. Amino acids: CASSLASGSENEQFF. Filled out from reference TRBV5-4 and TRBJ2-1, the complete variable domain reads ETGVTQSPTHLIKTRGQQVTLRCSSQSGHNTVSWYQQALGQGPQFIFQYYREEENGRGNFPPRFSGLQFPNYSSELNVNALELDDSALYLCASSLASGSENEQFFGPGTRLTVL.

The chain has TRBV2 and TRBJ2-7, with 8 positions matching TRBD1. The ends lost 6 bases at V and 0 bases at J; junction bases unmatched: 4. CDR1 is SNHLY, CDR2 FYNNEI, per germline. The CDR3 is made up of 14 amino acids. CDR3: CASRQGGVSYEQYF. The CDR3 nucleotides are TGTGCCAGCAGACAGGGGGGAGTCTCCTACGAGCAGTACTTC.

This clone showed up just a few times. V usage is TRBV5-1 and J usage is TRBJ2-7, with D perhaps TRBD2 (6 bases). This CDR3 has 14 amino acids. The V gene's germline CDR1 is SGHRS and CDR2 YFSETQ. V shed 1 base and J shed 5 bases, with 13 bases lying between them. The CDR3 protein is CASSLNFGSDEQYF. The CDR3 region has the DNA TGCGCCAGCAGCTTGAATTTCGGGAGCGACGAGCAGTACTTC.

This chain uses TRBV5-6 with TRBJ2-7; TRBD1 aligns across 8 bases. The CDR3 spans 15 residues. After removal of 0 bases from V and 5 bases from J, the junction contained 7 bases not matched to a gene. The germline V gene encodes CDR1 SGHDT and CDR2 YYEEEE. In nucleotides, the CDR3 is TGTGCCAGCAGCTTGGGACAGGGGAATTTCAACGAGCAGTACTTC. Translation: CASSLGQGNFNEQYF.

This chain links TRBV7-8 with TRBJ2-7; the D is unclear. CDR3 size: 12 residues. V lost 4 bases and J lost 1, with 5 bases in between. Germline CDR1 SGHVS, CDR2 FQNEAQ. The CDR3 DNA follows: TGTGCCAGCAGCTCCAGTTCCTACGAGCAGTACTTC. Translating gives CASSSSSYEQYF.

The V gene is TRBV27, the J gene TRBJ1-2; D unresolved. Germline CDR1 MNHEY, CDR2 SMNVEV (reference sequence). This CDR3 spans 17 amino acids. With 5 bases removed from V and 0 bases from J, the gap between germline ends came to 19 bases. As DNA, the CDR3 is TGTGCCAGCAGTCCCTCCCCCAGCAGGCGAGCTAACTATGGCTACACCTTC. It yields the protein CASSPSPSRRANYGYTF.

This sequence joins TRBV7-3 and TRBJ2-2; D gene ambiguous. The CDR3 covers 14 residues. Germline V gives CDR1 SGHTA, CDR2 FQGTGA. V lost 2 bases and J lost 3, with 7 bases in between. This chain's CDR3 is CASSLRRDTGELFF. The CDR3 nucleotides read TGTGCCAGCAGCTTACGTAGGGACACCGGGGAGCTGTTTTTT.

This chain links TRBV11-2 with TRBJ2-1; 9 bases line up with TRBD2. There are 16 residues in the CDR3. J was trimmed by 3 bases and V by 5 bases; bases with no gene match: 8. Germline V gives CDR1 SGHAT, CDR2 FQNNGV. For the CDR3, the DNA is TGTGCCAGCAGCCTAACCGGGACTAGCTTCTACAATGAGCAGTTCTTC. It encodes CASSLTGTSFYNEQFF.

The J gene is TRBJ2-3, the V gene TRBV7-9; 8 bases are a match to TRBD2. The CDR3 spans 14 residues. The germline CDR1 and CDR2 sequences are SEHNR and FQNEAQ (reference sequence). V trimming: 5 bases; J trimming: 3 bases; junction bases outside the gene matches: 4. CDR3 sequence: CASSRAGVTDTQYF. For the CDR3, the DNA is TGTGCCAGCAGCCGAGCGGGAGTTACAGATACGCAGTATTTT.